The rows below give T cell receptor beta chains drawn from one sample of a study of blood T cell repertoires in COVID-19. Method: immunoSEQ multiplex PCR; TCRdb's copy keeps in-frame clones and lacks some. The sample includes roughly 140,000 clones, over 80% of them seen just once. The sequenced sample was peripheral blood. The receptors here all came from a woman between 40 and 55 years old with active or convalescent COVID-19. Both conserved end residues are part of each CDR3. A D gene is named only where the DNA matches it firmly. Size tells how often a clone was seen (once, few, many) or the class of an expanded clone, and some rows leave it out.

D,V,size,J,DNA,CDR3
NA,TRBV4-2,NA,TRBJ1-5,TGTGCCAGCAGCCAAGGGCAGGATAGCAATCAGCCCCAGCATTTT,CASSQGQDSNQPQHF
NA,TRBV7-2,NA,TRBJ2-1,TGTGCCAGCAGCTTCGTTAACAATGAGCAGTTCTTC,CASSFVNNEQFF
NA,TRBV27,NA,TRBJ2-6,TGTGCCAGCAGTTTATCGTCGTCGGGCTCTGGGGCCAACGTCCTGACTTTC,CASSLSSSGSGANVLTF
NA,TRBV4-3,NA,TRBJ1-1,TGCGCCAGCAGCCCACAGAGATATGACACTGAAGCTTTCTTT,CASSPQRYDTEAFF
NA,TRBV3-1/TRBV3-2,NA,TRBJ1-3,TGTGCCAGCAGTCAAGTACGGGCTGGAAACACCATATATTTT,CASSQVRAGNTIYF
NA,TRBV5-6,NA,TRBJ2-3,TGTGCCAGCAGCTGGGGGGACGTTCTGGTTACGCAGTATTTT,CASSWGDVLVTQYF
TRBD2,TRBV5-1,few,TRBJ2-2,TGCGCCAGCAGCGGAATAGGGACTAGCGGGAGGGCCACCGGGGAGCTGTTTTTT,CASSGIGTSGRATGELFF
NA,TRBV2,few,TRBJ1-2,TGTGCCACCACCAGGCGCTACACCTTC,CATTRRYTF
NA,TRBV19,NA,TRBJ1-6,TGTGCCAGTAATGTCGGTAATTCACCCCTCCACTTT,CASNVGNSPLHF
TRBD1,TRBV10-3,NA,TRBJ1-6,TGTGCCATCAGTAAACAGGGGATGGGGGATTCACCCCTCCACTTT,CAISKQGMGDSPLHF
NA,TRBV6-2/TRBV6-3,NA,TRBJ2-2,TGTGCCAGCAGTTTATCGCTGAGGACAGCTAACACCGGGGAGCTGTTTTTT,CASSLSLRTANTGELFF
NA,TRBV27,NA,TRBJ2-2,TGTGCCAGCAGTTTGACAGGAGGCTCGCCCGGGGAGCTGTTTTTT,CASSLTGGSPGELFF
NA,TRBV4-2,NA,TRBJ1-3,TGTGCCAGCAGCCAAGGGTGGGGGGGGGCCGCTGGAAACACCATATATTTT,CASSQGWGGAAGNTIYF
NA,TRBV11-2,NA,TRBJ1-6,TGTGCCAGCAGCTTACTCCAGGGAAGTACACCCCTCCATTTT,CASSLLQGSTPLHF
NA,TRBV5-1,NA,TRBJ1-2,TGCGCCAGCAGCTTGGAAGGCAGGGAATACTATGGCTACACCTTC,CASSLEGREYYGYTF
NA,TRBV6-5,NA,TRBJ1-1,TGTGCCAGCGGCAGGGTGAACACTGAAGCTTTCTTT,CASGRVNTEAFF
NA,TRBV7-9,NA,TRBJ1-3,TGTGCCAGCAGCCAAGGAAGGGGCTCGGGAAACACCATATATTTT,CASSQGRGSGNTIYF
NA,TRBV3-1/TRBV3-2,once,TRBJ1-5,TGTGCCAGCAGCCAAGCTCGTAGCAATCAGCCCCAGCATTTT,CASSQARSNQPQHF
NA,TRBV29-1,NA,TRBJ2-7,TGCAGCGTTTTCAGGGTCGGTGACGATTACGAGCAGTACTTC,CSVFRVGDDYEQYF
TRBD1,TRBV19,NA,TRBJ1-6,TGTGCCAGTAGTGACGGACAGGCCTATAATTCACCCCTCCACTTT,CASSDGQAYNSPLHF
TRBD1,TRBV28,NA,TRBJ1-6,TGTGCCAGCAGGCTACTGACAGGGAGTGATAATTCACCCCTCCACTTT,CASRLLTGSDNSPLHF
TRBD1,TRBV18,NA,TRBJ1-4,TGTGCCAGCTCACGGGACAGGGATAATGAAAAACTGTTTTTT,CASSRDRDNEKLFF
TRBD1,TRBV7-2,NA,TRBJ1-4,TGTGCCAGCAGCTTAGTGGGACAGGGGAGAGAAAAACTGTTTTTT,CASSLVGQGREKLFF
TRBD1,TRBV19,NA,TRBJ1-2,TGTGCCAGTAGGCCAGGGGGCTTCGAATATGGCTACACCTTC,CASRPGGFEYGYTF